This T cell receptor (beta chain) originates from a study of patients and donors after allogeneic stem cell transplantation. Using its own MiXCR run on the RT-PCR reads, TCRdb lists one record per CDR3 protein. Of under 200,000 distinct CDR3 sequences in the sample, approximately 30% were seen once. The sample holds a few counts of this clonotype. V shed 3 bases and J 3 bases; nucleotides not matched to a gene: 7. The CDR3 is made up of 15 amino acids. Germline lookup yields CDR1 PRHDT and CDR2 FYEKMQ (reference sequence). The TCR originated in a human donor who was either an allogeneic HSCT recipient or a stem cell or donor lymphocyte infusion donor (not recorded which). It is not recorded whose cells these are; they may come from a transplant donor. The V call is TRBV13, the J call TRBJ1-2, with 7 bases aligning to TRBD1. The sequencing sample was made of blood, either unsorted or a sorted T cell fraction (not recorded which). The CDR3 is CASSFRQGYDYGYTF. The CDR3 DNA is TGTGCCAGCAGCTTCCGACAGGGTTATGACTATGGCTACACCTTC.